Listed below are T cell receptor beta chains from one sample, sequenced in a study of T cell changes during pregnancy in multiple sclerosis. Assay used: immunoSEQ multiplex PCR; TCRdb lists only in-frame clones, some missing. This table holds over 55,000 clones, approximately 92% found once. The sequences come from peripheral blood, collected in the first trimester of pregnancy. Source of these receptors: a female donor with multiple sclerosis, enrolled in a pregnancy study. CDR3s leave out the opening cysteine and the closing phenylalanine or tryptophan. The order of the fields is clone size, J gene, V gene, CDR3 protein. Part of the rows lack a size; the others show once, few, many or a class for expanded clones.

abundance: NA; j_gene: TRBJ2-7; v_gene: TRBV27; CDR3aa: ASSNHKTGSYEQY
abundance: NA; j_gene: TRBJ2-7; v_gene: TRBV11-3; CDR3aa: ASSFTSGSYEQY
abundance: NA; j_gene: TRBJ2-7; v_gene: TRBV28; CDR3aa: ASSLTRTSGRAGEQY
abundance: NA; j_gene: TRBJ2-1; v_gene: TRBV7-9; CDR3aa: ASRFPGRNEQF
abundance: NA; j_gene: TRBJ2-7; v_gene: TRBV18; CDR3aa: ASSKSPQGAYEQY
abundance: NA; j_gene: TRBJ2-7; v_gene: TRBV27; CDR3aa: ASSPFSGSLNEQY
abundance: NA; j_gene: TRBJ1-1; v_gene: TRBV7-3; CDR3aa: ASSLLQSTEAF
abundance: NA; j_gene: TRBJ2-7; v_gene: TRBV7-9; CDR3aa: ASSLGREWNEQY
abundance: once; j_gene: TRBJ2-2; v_gene: TRBV27; CDR3aa: ASSSLQGFSNTGELF
abundance: NA; j_gene: TRBJ2-1; v_gene: TRBV6-5; CDR3aa: ASSTLEGGHDEQF
abundance: NA; j_gene: TRBJ2-7; v_gene: TRBV27; CDR3aa: ASSLLAGVSYEQY
abundance: few; j_gene: TRBJ2-1; v_gene: TRBV28; CDR3aa: ASTRTLAGAYYNEQF
abundance: NA; j_gene: TRBJ2-7; v_gene: TRBV7-9; CDR3aa: ASSRLGDRSYEQY
abundance: NA; j_gene: TRBJ1-1; v_gene: TRBV7-9; CDR3aa: ASRRQVGDTEAF
abundance: NA; j_gene: TRBJ2-1; v_gene: TRBV4-3; CDR3aa: ASSQDPSLAFANEQF
abundance: NA; j_gene: TRBJ2-1; v_gene: TRBV4-2; CDR3aa: ASSPSGLADEQF
abundance: NA; j_gene: TRBJ1-2; v_gene: TRBV7-3; CDR3aa: ASPGSSYGYT
abundance: NA; j_gene: TRBJ2-7; v_gene: TRBV9; CDR3aa: ASSVGTGNSYEQY
abundance: few; j_gene: TRBJ1-1; v_gene: TRBV30; CDR3aa: AWRETGAEAF
abundance: NA; j_gene: TRBJ2-7; v_gene: TRBV29-1; CDR3aa: SVDGLAGSSPYEQY
abundance: NA; j_gene: TRBJ1-2; v_gene: TRBV5-5; CDR3aa: ASRQGLSFNYGYT
abundance: NA; j_gene: TRBJ2-1; v_gene: TRBV28; CDR3aa: ASSSSAIQRLSTEQF
abundance: NA; j_gene: TRBJ1-3; v_gene: TRBV5-1; CDR3aa: ASSLGNSRALSGNTIY
abundance: once; j_gene: TRBJ2-2; v_gene: TRBV18; CDR3aa: ASSPTLGTGRSGRGTGELF
abundance: NA; j_gene: TRBJ2-1; v_gene: TRBV18; CDR3aa: ASSPLRQGKDEQF
abundance: NA; j_gene: TRBJ2-1; v_gene: TRBV9; CDR3aa: ASSVIAGGRGSYNEQF
abundance: NA; j_gene: TRBJ1-3; v_gene: TRBV7-2; CDR3aa: ASSPDSYSGNTIY
abundance: NA; j_gene: TRBJ2-3; v_gene: TRBV28; CDR3aa: ASSSGEDSTDTQY
abundance: few; j_gene: TRBJ2-7; v_gene: TRBV18; CDR3aa: ASSPRDTGYEQY
abundance: NA; j_gene: TRBJ1-3; v_gene: TRBV19; CDR3aa: ASSTAPGNTIY